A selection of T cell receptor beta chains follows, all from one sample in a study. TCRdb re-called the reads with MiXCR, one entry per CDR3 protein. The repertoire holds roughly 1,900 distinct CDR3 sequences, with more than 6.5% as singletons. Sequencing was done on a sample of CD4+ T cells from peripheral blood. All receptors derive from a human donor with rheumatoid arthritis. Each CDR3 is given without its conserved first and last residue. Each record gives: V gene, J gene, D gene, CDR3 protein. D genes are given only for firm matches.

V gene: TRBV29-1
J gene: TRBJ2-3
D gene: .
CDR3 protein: SVHISADTQY

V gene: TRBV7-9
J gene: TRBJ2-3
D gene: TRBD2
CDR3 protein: ASSSPAATSVTTDTQY

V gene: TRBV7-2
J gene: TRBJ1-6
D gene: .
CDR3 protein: ASSLAGGHNSPLH

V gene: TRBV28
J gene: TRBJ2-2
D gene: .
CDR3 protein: AGASQGPHTGELF

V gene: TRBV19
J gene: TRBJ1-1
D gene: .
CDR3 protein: ASSIDSLNTEAF

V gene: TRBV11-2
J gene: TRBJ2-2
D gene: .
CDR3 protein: ASSSEIDGELF

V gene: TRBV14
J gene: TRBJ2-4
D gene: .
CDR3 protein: ASSRWTAKNIQY

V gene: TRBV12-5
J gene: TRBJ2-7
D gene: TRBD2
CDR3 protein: ASGLLPRGLDRGLAGEQY

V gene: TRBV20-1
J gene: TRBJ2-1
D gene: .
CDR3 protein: SATGSGSSSYNEQF

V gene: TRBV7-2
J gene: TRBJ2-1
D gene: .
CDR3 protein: ASSSSPSYNEQF

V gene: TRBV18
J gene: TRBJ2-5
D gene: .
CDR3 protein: ASSPRREGETQY

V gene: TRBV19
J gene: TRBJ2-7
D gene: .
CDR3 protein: ASSGTLSYEQY

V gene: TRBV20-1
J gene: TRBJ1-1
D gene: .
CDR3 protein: SATTGENTEAF

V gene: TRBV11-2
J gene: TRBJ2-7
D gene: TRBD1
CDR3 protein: ASSDRQGRTYEQY

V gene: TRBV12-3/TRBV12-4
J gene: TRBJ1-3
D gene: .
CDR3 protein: ATGARGAHGNTIY

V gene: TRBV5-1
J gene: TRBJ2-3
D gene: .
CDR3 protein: ASSPAGYTDTQY

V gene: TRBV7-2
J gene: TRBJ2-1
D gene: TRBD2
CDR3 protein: ASSSTSGSRQF

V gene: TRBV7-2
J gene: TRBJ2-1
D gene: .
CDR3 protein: ASSPTENEQF

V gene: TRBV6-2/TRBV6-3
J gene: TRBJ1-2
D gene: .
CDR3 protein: ASSSGSVYGYT

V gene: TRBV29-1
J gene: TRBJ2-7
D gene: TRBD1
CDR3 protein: SGGQGNEQY

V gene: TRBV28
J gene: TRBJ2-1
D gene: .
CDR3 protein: ASRWGYNEQF

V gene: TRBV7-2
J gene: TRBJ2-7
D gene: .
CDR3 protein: ASSPMYEQY

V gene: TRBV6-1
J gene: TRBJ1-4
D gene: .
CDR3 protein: ASSDRVEKLF

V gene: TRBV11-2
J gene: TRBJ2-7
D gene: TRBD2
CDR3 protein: ASSLEAGASYEQY

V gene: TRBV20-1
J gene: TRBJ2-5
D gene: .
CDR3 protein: SANPGSGGETQY

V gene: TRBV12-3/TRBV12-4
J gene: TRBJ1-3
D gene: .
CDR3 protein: ATGARGAHGRERD

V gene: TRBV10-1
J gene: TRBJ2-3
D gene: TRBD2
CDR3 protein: ASSESQGSGSTDTQY

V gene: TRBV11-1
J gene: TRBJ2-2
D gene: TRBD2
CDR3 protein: ASSKHPSTSGSYTGELF

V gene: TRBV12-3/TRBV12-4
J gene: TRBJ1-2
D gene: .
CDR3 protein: ASSFTGNYGYT

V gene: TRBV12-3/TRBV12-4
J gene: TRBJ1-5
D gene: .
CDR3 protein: ASSFTRTTRAQH

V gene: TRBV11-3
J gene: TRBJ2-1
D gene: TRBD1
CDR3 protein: ASSPGTGDYEQF

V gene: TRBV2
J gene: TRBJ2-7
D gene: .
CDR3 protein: ASRTRDTSYEQY

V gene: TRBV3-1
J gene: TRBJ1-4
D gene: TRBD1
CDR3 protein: ASSLRQGLNEKLF

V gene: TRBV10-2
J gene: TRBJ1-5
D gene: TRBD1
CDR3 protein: ASGAPGQGGQPQH

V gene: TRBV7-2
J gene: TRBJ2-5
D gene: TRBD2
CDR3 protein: ASRFSGTYQETQY

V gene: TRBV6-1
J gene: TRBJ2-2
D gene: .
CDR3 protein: ASRGRSMNTGELF

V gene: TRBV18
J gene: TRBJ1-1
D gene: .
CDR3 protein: ASSPSGTIMNTEAF

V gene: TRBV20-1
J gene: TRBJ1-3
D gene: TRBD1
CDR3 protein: SADTGAGNTIY

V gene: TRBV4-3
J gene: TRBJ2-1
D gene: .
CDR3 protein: ASSFEGIDEQF

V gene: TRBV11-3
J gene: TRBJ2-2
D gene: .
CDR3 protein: ASSDRDVGELF

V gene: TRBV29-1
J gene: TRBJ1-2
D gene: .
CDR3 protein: SAEKQGPSYT

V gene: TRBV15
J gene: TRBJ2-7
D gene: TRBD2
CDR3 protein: ATSREPGGKY